These T cell receptor beta chains were read from a single sample in a study of blood T cell repertoires in COVID-19. Repertoires were generated with immunoSEQ multiplex PCR, while TCRdb's copy carries only in-frame clones and drops some. In the table there are around 140,000 clones, around 81% of which are singletons. The specimen was peripheral blood. These receptors all stem from a human donor in a cohort sampled during active COVID-19. CDR3s include the opening cysteine and the closing phenylalanine or tryptophan. A D gene is named only where the DNA matches it firmly. Clone size appears in some rows only: once, few, many, or a class for an expanded clone.

v_call,j_call,d_call,clone_size,cdr3_aa,cdr3_nt
TRBV9,TRBJ2-1,TRBD2,-,CASGTSGSYNEQFF,TGTGCCAGCGGTACTAGCGGCTCCTACAATGAGCAGTTCTTC
TRBV29-1,TRBJ2-3,TRBD1,-,CSVPGTGGTDTQYF,TGCAGCGTTCCTGGGACAGGGGGAACAGATACGCAGTATTTT
TRBV7-2,TRBJ1-5,-,-,CASSLEQGANQPQHF,TGTGCCAGCAGCTTAGAACAGGGCGCCAATCAGCCCCAGCATTTT
TRBV5-1,TRBJ1-1,TRBD1,-,CASSWAGQLAPTEAFF,TGCGCCAGCAGCTGGGCGGGACAGCTGGCCCCCACTGAAGCTTTCTTT
TRBV14,TRBJ2-1,TRBD2,-,CASSQLGLAIYNEQFF,TGTGCCAGCAGCCAGCTGGGACTAGCGATCTACAATGAGCAGTTCTTC
TRBV2,TRBJ1-5,-,-,CASSEGQAGNQPQHF,TGTGCCAGCAGTGAAGGACAGGCGGGCAATCAGCCCCAGCATTTT
TRBV6-1,TRBJ2-2,-,-,CASSEAQGLNTGELFF,TGTGCCAGCAGTGAAGCTCAGGGTTTGAACACCGGGGAGCTGTTTTTT
TRBV4-3,TRBJ2-7,TRBD2,-,CASSQDLLAAYEQYF,TGCGCCAGCAGCCAAGACCTGCTAGCGGCCTACGAGCAGTACTTC
TRBV12-2,TRBJ2-7,-,once,CASRLAGLTEDEQYF,TGTGCAAGTCGCTTAGCTGGTCTGACGGAGGACGAGCAGTACTTC
TRBV4-2,TRBJ2-7,TRBD1,-,CASSQNTGVLGDYEQYF,TGTGCCAGCAGCCAAAACACAGGGGTCTTAGGGGACTACGAGCAGTACTTC
TRBV27,TRBJ2-7,TRBD2,once,CASSPYVAGRSYEQYF,TGTGCCAGCAGTCCTTACGTAGCGGGCCGTTCCTACGAGCAGTACTTC
TRBV5-4,TRBJ2-5,-,-,CASSLVTGSGRETQYF,TGTGCCAGCAGCTTGGTAACCGGTTCGGGAAGAGAGACCCAGTACTTC
TRBV5-1,TRBJ1-4,-,-,CASSLAAGATNEKLFF,TGCGCCAGCAGCTTGGCCGCAGGGGCAACTAATGAAAAACTGTTTTTT
TRBV6-6,TRBJ2-7,-,few,CASSLDRNRPALAYEQYF,TGTGCCAGCAGTCTAGACAGGAATCGACCCGCGCTAGCCTACGAGCAGTACTTC
TRBV28,TRBJ1-2,TRBD1,-,CASSLLQGDRYGYTF,TGTGCCAGCAGTCTTCTACAGGGGGATCGCTATGGCTACACCTTC
TRBV27,TRBJ2-3,-,once,CASISRGLTTDTQYF,TGTGCCAGCATTAGCCGGGGACTCACCACAGATACGCAGTATTTT
TRBV27,TRBJ2-7,TRBD2,-,CASSSLGGRLYEQYF,TGTGCCAGCAGTTCCCTGGGCGGGAGACTCTACGAGCAGTACTTC
TRBV7-8,TRBJ2-7,TRBD1,once,CASSLGPGQGDYEQYF,TGTGCCAGCAGCTTAGGGCCGGGACAGGGGGACTACGAGCAGTACTTC
TRBV5-1,TRBJ2-5,-,few,CASSLQGGAEETQYF,TGCGCCAGCAGCTTACAAGGGGGAGCTGAAGAGACCCAGTACTTC
TRBV7-2,TRBJ2-7,TRBD1,few,CASSFFSDRGVEQYF,TGTGCCAGCAGCTTTTTTTCCGACAGGGGGGTCGAGCAGTACTTC
TRBV4-2,TRBJ2-5,-,-,CASSQVGAGDAQETQYF,TGTGCCAGCAGCCAAGTTGGGGCAGGGGACGCGCAAGAGACCCAGTACTTC
TRBV18,TRBJ1-5,TRBD1,-,CASSATGGDQPQHF,TGTGCCAGCTCCGCGACAGGGGGCGATCAGCCCCAGCATTTT
TRBV18,TRBJ2-7,TRBD1,-,CASSGDREGEQYF,TGTGCCAGCTCAGGGGACAGGGAGGGCGAGCAGTACTTC
TRBV6-2/TRBV6-3,TRBJ2-7,-,-,CASSYRVLGGDSYEQYF,TGTGCCAGCAGCTATCGAGTGCTCGGGGGAGACTCCTACGAGCAGTACTTC
TRBV14,TRBJ2-7,TRBD2,-,CASSQGIIAGVVNEQYF,TGTGCCAGCAGCCAAGGCATAATAGCGGGAGTTGTTAACGAGCAGTACTTC
TRBV12-3/TRBV12-4,TRBJ2-2,-,-,CASSHTQVGELFF,TGTGCCAGCAGCCATACTCAGGTCGGGGAGCTGTTTTTT
TRBV11-2,TRBJ2-3,TRBD1,-,CASSLAGGADTQYF,TGTGCCAGCAGCTTAGCAGGGGGCGCAGATACGCAGTATTTT
TRBV7-2,TRBJ2-3,TRBD1,-,CASSPHPPTGVSTDTQYF,TGTGCCAGCAGCCCGCATCCTCCGACAGGGGTTAGCACAGATACGCAGTATTTT
TRBV5-6,TRBJ1-6,-,-,CASSLRNSPLHF,TGTGCCAGCAGCCTGAGAAATTCACCCCTCCACTTT
TRBV19,TRBJ1-1,TRBD1,-,CASSIARGFPMNTEAFF,TGTGCCAGTAGTATCGCCAGGGGGTTTCCGATGAACACTGAAGCTTTCTTT
TRBV7-9,TRBJ2-7,TRBD2,few,CASSQRTSGKNEQYF,TGTGCCAGCAGCCAACGGACTAGCGGGAAGAACGAGCAGTACTTC
TRBV7-2,TRBJ1-1,-,-,CASSLQGGNTEAFF,TGTGCCAGCAGCTTACAGGGTGGGAACACTGAAGCTTTCTTT
TRBV2,TRBJ2-2,TRBD2,few,CASSPPASGLTGELFF,TGTGCCAGCAGTCCCCCCGCTAGCGGCTTAACCGGGGAGCTGTTTTTT
TRBV3-1/TRBV3-2,TRBJ2-7,TRBD2,once,CASRATSERDEQYF,TGTGCCAGCAGGGCGACTAGCGAAAGGGACGAGCAGTACTTC
TRBV13,TRBJ2-4,TRBD1,-,CASSLEGQENIQYF,TGTGCCAGCAGCTTAGAGGGACAGGAAAACATTCAGTACTTC
TRBV28,TRBJ2-7,TRBD2,-,CASSIMVAGDYEQYF,TGTGCCAGCAGTATAATGGTAGCGGGGGACTACGAGCAGTACTTC
TRBV5-1,TRBJ1-1,-,-,CASSLVSGEQDTEAFF,TGCGCCAGCAGCTTGGTTTCAGGGGAACAGGACACTGAAGCTTTCTTT